This T cell receptor beta chain was recorded in a study of shared clonotypes between healthy human individuals (TCRdb year 2020). The study in broad terms: The cohort comprised two women and three men aged 18 to 49 years. To estimate repertoire size and how much clonotypes are shared between individuals, the study performed deep sequencing of blood TCR repertoires from roughly five healthy adults. To increase sequencing depth and limit assay-specific biases, different laboratories used diverse techniques to prepare libraries and sequence TCR repertoires. Between about 0.85 and 8.9 billion PBMCs per donor were obtained by leukapheresis.

General findings and caveats noted by the study authors: Sampling was limited to blood, and TCR repertoires in tissue likely differ from TCR repertoires in blood. Because the study included a small number of donors, the genetic and exposure-history diversity represented was limited. Pairwise subsampling indicated that sequencing depth was expected to affect the degree of clonotype sharing among donors.

The donors were healthy, HIV-negative adults with no recently reported acute infections or vaccinations. All donors were Caucasian adults living in Nashville, Tennessee, USA. In the unsorted samples, 90 million to 100 million PBMCs were counted, and genomic DNA was extracted using the QIAamp DNA Blood Mini kit. After blood collection by leukapheresis, PBMCs were isolated using Ficoll-Histopaque density gradient centrifugation and then cryopreserved in the vapor phase of liquid nitrogen. Using the deep immunoSEQ assay, TCR CDR3 regions were amplified from genomic DNA by multiplex PCR. Genomic DNA extracted from each cell subset was distributed evenly over all wells of several immunoSEQ 96-well plates, and each plate served as one replicate. For unsorted PBMC, approximately 0.3 ug genomic DNA, equal to 30,000 or so T cell genomes, was loaded into each replicate PCR. Ten immunoSEQ deep assay plates were used to sequence unsorted PBMC genomic DNA. Purified libraries were quantified with a Qubit 3.0 fluorometer, sized on a Bioanalyzer 2100, and re-quantified with the KAPA Library Quantification kit. Every immunoSEQ 96-well plate was sequenced on a separate single-read 150-cycle Illumina NextSeq 550 flow cell. In the authors' own workflow: The immunoSEQ output contained only junctional sequences without quality scores, so filtering could not match that applied to full-length reads. To assign V/J genes and CDR3, sequences were annotated using PyIR, a Python wrapper for IgBLAST v1.9, with IMGT germline references. Any read was removed if the V/J assignment was weak (E-value above 1e-6), the CDR3 was missing, or the read contained stop codons, out-of-frame junctions, or ambiguous translated residues. A V3J clonotype was defined by an identical inferred V gene, J gene, and CDR3 amino acid sequence. Percentage overlap between repertoires was calculated by dividing the number of shared unique clonotypes by the size of the smaller repertoire. Richness of each repertoire was evaluated using RTK rarefaction, the Chao1 estimator, and Recon v2.1 estimates of unobserved clonotypes. Held by TCRdb, this immuneACCESS table contains in-frame sequences only and omits some clones. Under half of the omission traces to an unresolved V gene where checked; the cause of the rest is unknown. V, J and clone size were drawn from that table, and D and trimming were deduced from the DNA. The sample table lists more than 400,000 clones, over 70% of them with a count of one. 9.5% to 15% of the sample is taken by the ten largest.

Note on this clone: The antigen it binds to is not known. No clone much larger than this one lies a single base away; base qualities are absent.

This TCR was recovered from a woman aged 35 to 49 in good health. Some clones in this sample may be carry-over from other donors' samples. Material: PBMCs.

For the CDR3, the sequence is CSVGDLGTQYF. At the DNA level, the sequence is TGCAGCGTCGGCGATCTGGGTACGCAGTATTTT. The chain couples TRBV29-1 to TRBJ2-3; the D gene cannot be resolved reliably. The CDR3 goes from the cysteine to the phenylalanine over 11 residues. CDR3 DNA is the only sequence kept; it has 33 bases, read in frame from the first base. Cut back by 6 bases and 8 bases, the V and J ends lie 12 bases apart. CDR1 and CDR2, looked up from the germline V gene, are SQVTM and ANQGSEA.